Listed here are 20 T cell receptor beta chains from one sample, sequenced in a study of cytotoxic CD8 clonotypes in ibrutinib-treated CLL. Generated by immunoSEQ multiplex PCR, the TCRdb table keeps only in-frame clones and is missing some. The sample contains approximately 60,000 clones, approximately 54% of which appear only once. The specimen was PBMCs, collected at disease progression, from a patient treated with ibrutinib. These receptor sequences come from a human donor with chronic lymphocytic leukemia.

CDR3 nucleotide sequence: TGTGCCAGCAGCCCAAGAATCGGGGAAAATGAGCAGTTCTTC. Translating gives CASSPRIGENEQFF. The chain couples TRBV4-2 to TRBJ2-1; D might be TRBD2 (5 bases). Germline assignment: CDR1 LGHNA and CDR2 YNFKEQ. This CDR3 has 14 amino acids. V was trimmed by 4 bases and J by 7 bases, leaving 14 bases between them.

This clone was seen a single time. The chain couples TRBV15 to TRBJ1-2; D gene uncertain. CDR3 length: 14 amino acids. Germline V gene data show CDR1 as LNHNV and CDR2 as YYDKDF (reference sequence). V dropped 1 base and J dropped 3 bases, with 9 bases sitting between them. The CDR3 DNA follows: TGTGCCACCAGCAGAGCGAGGGATTACTATGGCTACACCTTC. It specifies CATSRARDYYGYTF. Together with reference TRBV15 and TRBJ1-2, the CDR3 gives the full variable domain: DAMVIQNPRYQVTQFGKPVTLSCSQTLNHNVMYWYQQKSSQAPKLLFHYYDKDFNNEADTPDNFQSRRPNTSFCFLDIRSPGLGDTAMYLCATSRARDYYGYTFGSGTRLTVV.

The chain joins TRBV19 to TRBJ1-5, with D possibly matching TRBD1 (5 bases). With 3 bases removed from V and 8 bases from J, the gap between germline ends came to 17 bases. Looked up from germline, CDR1 is LNHDA and CDR2 is SQIVND (reference sequence). The length of the CDR3 is 15 residues. CDR3 nucleotide sequence: TGTGCCAGTAGTATCTCACTGGGGGGGGAAGAGCCCCAGCATTTT. Encoded protein: CASSISLGGEEPQHF.

The rearrangement links TRBV4-3 to TRBJ1-5; TRBD1 is a possible D gene (5 bases). V was trimmed by 0 bases and J by 1 base, leaving 7 bases between them. This CDR3 is built from 15 residues. Germline V gene sequence: CDR1 LGHNA, CDR2 YSLEER. For the CDR3, the DNA is TGCGCCAGCAGCCAAGATTGGGGGAGCAATCAGCCCCAGCATTTT. Translating gives CASSQDWGSNQPQHF.

This clone has a single count. The chain links TRBV27 to TRBJ2-5; 7 nucleotides agree with TRBD2. The CDR3 is 19 residues long. V shed 0 bases and J 5 bases; nucleotides not matched to a gene: 18. Looked up from germline, CDR1 is MNHEY and CDR2 is SMNVEV (reference sequence). CDR3 sequence: CASSLSALGGTVSSETQYF. The CDR3 bases are TGTGCCAGCAGTTTATCAGCGTTGGGGGGGACGGTTTCGTCGGAGACCCAGTACTTC.

This clone was seen more than once but under ten times. The chain employs TRBV30 and TRBJ2-4; no clear D. Trimming left V 0 bases short and J 8 bases short, with 11 bases between. Germline V lookup: CDR1 GTSNPN, CDR2 SVGIG (reference sequence). CDR3 length equals 13 residues. The CDR3 protein is CAWSVRGADIQYF. The CDR3 DNA follows: TGTGCCTGGAGTGTACGAGGTGCGGACATTCAGTACTTC.

V is TRBV6-7 and J is TRBJ1-2; 7 nucleotides line up with TRBD1. TRBV6-7 carries the ORF label, with uncertain function. V lost 5 bases to trimming and J lost 3 bases; unmatched junction nucleotides: 12. This CDR3 has 16 residues. The CDR3 sequence: CASSQPQGPRDYGYTF. The DNA for the CDR3 is TGTGCCAGCAGTCAGCCACAGGGGCCCCGGGACTATGGCTACACCTTC.

V usage is TRBV5-1 and J usage is TRBJ2-5; D possibly corresponds to TRBD1 (6 bases). The CDR3 is made up of 15 amino acids. V dropped 3 bases and J dropped 5 bases, with 17 bases sitting between them. CDR1 and CDR2 from the germline V gene are SGHRS and YFSETQ. The CDR3 sequence: CASSWRTEAWETQYF. DNA for the CDR3: TGCGCCAGCAGCTGGAGGACAGAAGCGTGGGAGACCCAGTACTTC.

The chain employs TRBV19 and TRBJ2-1; 11 nucleotides align to TRBD2. CDR1 LNHDA and CDR2 SQIVND come from the germline V gene (reference sequence). The CDR3 has 18 residues. V shed 3 bases and J 0 bases; nucleotides not matched to a gene: 7. CDR3 region: CASSIDSGGASSYNEQFF. CDR3 DNA sequence: TGTGCCAGTAGTATTGATAGCGGGGGGGCAAGCTCCTACAATGAGCAGTTCTTC.

This clone was detected only once. The chain couples TRBV5-5 to TRBJ2-7, with TRBD1 matching over 8 bases. This CDR3 comprises 16 residues. Trimming removed 4 bases from V and 2 bases from J; junction bases left unmatched: 11. Germline V CDR1 and CDR2: SGHKS, YYEKEE (reference sequence). The CDR3 protein is CASSTTGSTGAYEQYF. For the CDR3, the DNA is TGTGCCAGCAGCACGACCGGATCGACAGGGGCCTACGAGCAGTACTTC. Using reference TRBV5-5 and TRBJ2-7 for the parts outside the CDR3, the full variable domain is DAGVTQSPTHLIKTRGQQVTLRCSPISGHKSVSWYQQVLGQGPQFIFQYYEKEERGRGNFPDRFSARQFPNYSSELNVNALLLGDSALYLCASSTTGSTGAYEQYFGPGTRLTVT.

The chain joins TRBV28 to TRBJ1-5, with TRBD1 identical over 7 bases. J gave up 6 bases and V 6 bases, and 5 bases lay outside the gene matches. Germline V gene data show CDR1 as MDHEN and CDR2 as SYDVKM. There are 13 residues in the CDR3. The CDR3 loop is CASRTGLGQPQHF. The CDR3 DNA follows: TGTGCCAGCAGGACAGGGCTCGGTCAGCCCCAGCATTTT.

This clone was detected a few times. This sequence joins TRBV30 and TRBJ2-3; weak D call: TRBD2 (6 bases). The CDR3 consists of 15 residues. Germline V gives CDR1 GTSNPN, CDR2 SVGIG (reference sequence). V was cut by 0 bases and J by 4 bases, with 14 bases left in between. CDR3 amino acids: CAWSVLGSGADTQYF. The CDR3 coding sequence is TGTGCCTGGAGTGTATTGGGATCGGGGGCAGATACGCAGTATTTT.

The chain links TRBV27 to TRBJ2-7, with TRBD1 identical over 12 bases. Germline V gene data show CDR1 as MNHEY and CDR2 as SMNVEV (reference sequence). The V gene end was trimmed by 4 bases and the J gene end by 3 bases; junction bases not matched to a gene: 4. CDR3 size: 15 residues. CDR3 protein: CASSSGTGGYYEQYF. The CDR3 DNA reads TGTGCCAGCAGTTCCGGGACAGGGGGCTACTACGAGCAGTACTTC.

This clone was seen more than once but under ten times. This chain links TRBV5-1 with TRBJ2-3; 7 bases match TRBD2. Germline CDR1 reads SGHRS; CDR2 reads YFSETQ. Germline trimming cut 2 bases from V and 2 bases from J; bases unmatched to any gene: 5. This CDR3 has 15 residues. Here the CDR3 DNA reads TGCGCCAGCAGCTTCGGCGGGGGTGACACAGATACGCAGTATTTT. Protein product: CASSFGGGDTDTQYF.

The chain carries TRBV5-1 and TRBJ2-1; tentative D call: TRBD1 (6 bases). V was pared by 4 bases and J by 6 bases, with 8 bases between. This CDR3 contains 12 residues. Germline V gene lookup returns CDR1 SGHRS and CDR2 YFSETQ. CDR3 sequence: CASSQQGNEQFF. The CDR3 region has the DNA TGCGCCAGCAGCCAACAGGGCAATGAGCAGTTCTTC.

The chain joins TRBV7-9 to TRBJ2-7; D call uncertain. Trimming cost V 0 bases and J 0 bases, with 9 bases left between them. CDR1 is SEHNR, CDR2 FQNEAQ, per germline (reference sequence). The CDR3 extends over 15 amino acids. The CDR3 DNA is TGTGCCAGCAGCTTAGCTGGGTTGGTCTCCTACGAGCAGTACTTC. This sequence encodes CASSLAGLVSYEQYF.

This sequence joins TRBV27 and TRBJ1-2; D might be TRBD1 (5 bases). Germline-derived CDR1 and CDR2 are MNHEY and SMNVEV (reference sequence). V shed 3 bases and J shed 4 bases, with 15 bases lying between them. This CDR3 contains 15 residues. The CDR3 here is CASSLTGLLAYGYTF. The CDR3 DNA reads as TGTGCCAGCAGTTTGACGGGACTTTTAGCCTATGGCTACACCTTC.

The V gene is TRBV5-1, the J gene TRBJ1-2, with a weak D call TRBD1 (6 bases). CDR1 and CDR2 (germline): SGHRS, YFSETQ. The CDR3 spans 16 residues. The V end lost 3 bases, the J end lost 6 bases, and 21 bases lay between the germline ends. CDR3 nucleotides: TGCGCCAGCAGCTGGGGGCTTTTGAAGTCAAGGGATGGCTACACCTTC. Translating gives CASSWGLLKSRDGYTF.

This rearrangement joins TRBV27 to TRBJ2-2; 7 bases map to TRBD1. The V segment lost 6 bases and the J segment 4 bases; nucleotides outside the gene matches: 5. Looked up from germline, CDR1 is MNHEY and CDR2 is SMNVEV (reference sequence). The CDR3 is 14 amino acids. CDR3 in amino acids: CASRTGTATGELFF. The CDR3 region has the DNA TGTGCCAGCAGGACCGGGACAGCCACCGGGGAGCTGTTTTTT.

This clone has just a few counts. The chain links TRBV6-1 to TRBJ1-1; 7 bases match TRBD1. The CDR3 runs to 13 residues. CDR1 is MNHNS, CDR2 SASEGT, per germline. The V and J ends lost 6 bases and 1 base, in that order; junction bases with no gene match: 2. The CDR3 DNA sequence: TGTGCCAGCAGCGGGACAGAGAACACTGAAGCTTTCTTT. Translated: CASSGTENTEAFF.